This section outlines one T cell receptor (beta chain) sequence together with its context. These data originate in a study of T cell changes during pregnancy in multiple sclerosis. From germline, CDR1 is SGHRS and CDR2 YFSETQ. The V gene end was trimmed by 4 bases and the J gene end by 4 bases; junction bases not matched to a gene: 9. The CDR3 consists of 15 residues. Some clones are missing from TCRdb's copy, which holds only in-frame ones; the method was immunoSEQ multiplex PCR. The sample shows tens of thousands of clones, around 94% of them seen only once. This TCR came from a female donor in good health, enrolled as a control in a pregnancy study. The source material was peripheral blood, sampled in the third trimester of pregnancy. The V call is TRBV5-1, the J call TRBJ2-5, with 8 positions matching TRBD1. CDR3 residues: CASSPGTGIGETQYF. Written as DNA, the CDR3 is TGCGCCAGCAGCCCGGGGACAGGCATAGGAGAGACCCAGTACTTC.